This record covers a single TCR beta chain. TCRdb's table, derived via immunoSEQ multiplex PCR, lists solely in-frame clones and lacks some. The sample consists of about 360,000 clones, 70% to 90% of them appearing once. The sample originates from a study of cytomegalovirus exposure and HLA in healthy donors. The V and J ends lost 5 bases and 5 bases respectively, with 23 bases between them. The CDR3 consists of 17 residues. Germline CDR1 reads LNHNV; CDR2 reads YYDKDF (reference sequence). The sequence was obtained from a woman aged 18-30 years in good health and CMV-seronegative. This chain links TRBV15 with TRBJ2-3, with a tentative D call TRBD1 (6 bases). The sequencing input was PBMCs. Here the CDR3 reads CATSPRQGSGREDTQYF. The CDR3 bases are TGTGCCACCAGCCCCCGCCAGGGGTCGGGTCGGGAAGATACGCAGTATTTT.